These 3 T cell receptor beta chains were sequenced from one sample in a study of cytomegalovirus exposure and HLA in healthy donors. The PCR was carried out with 60 Vbeta primers and 13 Jbeta primers. The data were produced by immunoSEQ multiplex PCR, yet TCRdb's version contains in-frame clones alone and is incomplete. This sample's clone table lists 200,000 to 250,000 clones. The sequenced material came from PBMCs. The receptors derive from a woman under 40 in good health and CMV-seropositive.

This chain connects TRBV6-5 to TRBJ2-7, with 8 nucleotides matching TRBD2. CDR1 MNHEY and CDR2 SVGAGI come from the germline V gene. This CDR3 has 14 residues. Germline trimming cut 0 bases from V and 6 bases from J; bases unmatched to any gene: 4. In DNA form, the CDR3 reads TGTGCCAGCAGTTACTCCGCTCGGGGGGGCGAGCAGTACTTC. It codes for CASSYSARGGEQYF.

The chain links TRBV4-1 to TRBJ2-1; a weak D match, TRBD2 (6 bases). The germline CDR1 and CDR2 sequences are MGHRA and YSYEKL. Trimming cost V 0 bases and J 7 bases, with 19 bases left between them. CDR3 size: 17 residues. The chain's CDR3 is CASSQDPGGVLWNEQFF. The CDR3 nucleotides read TGCGCCAGCAGCCAAGATCCTGGCGGGGTTCTTTGGAATGAGCAGTTCTTC.

V gene TRBV29-1 combines with J gene TRBJ1-2; a possible D gene is TRBD1 (5 bases). Between the trimmed V and J ends, which lost 7 bases and 8 bases, there was a span of 11 bases. The V gene's germline CDR1 is SQVTM and CDR2 ANQGSEA. The CDR3 has 10 amino acids. The CDR3 sequence is CSAGRNGYTF. The CDR3 coding sequence is TGCAGCGCAGGGAGGAACGGCTACACCTTC. The full variable domain, in which reference TRBV29-1 and TRBJ1-2 provide the parts outside the CDR3, is SAVISQKPSRDICQRGTSLTIQCQVDSQVTMMFWYRQQPGQSLTLIATANQGSEATYESGFVIDKFPISRPNLTFSTLTVSNMSPEDSSIYLCSAGRNGYTFGSGTRLTVV.